The TCR beta chain under discussion was sequenced for a study of shared T cell receptors in the human thymus. TCRdb's table, derived via immunoSEQ multiplex PCR, lists solely in-frame clones and lacks some. Among about 660,000 clones listed, roughly 88% were seen once. V dropped 4 bases and J dropped 5; count of bases not matched to a gene: 6. Per the germline V gene, CDR1 is GTSNPN and CDR2 is SVGIG (reference sequence). The CDR3 contains 14 residues. This sample was shared with a second study, whose subject was human thymus T cells. As reported in that work: A high degree of thymic repertoire overlap among unrelated individuals was reported in related research.

The sequence was obtained from a boy younger than two with a congenital heart defect. The J gene is TRBJ2-1, the V gene TRBV30; the match to TRBD2 covers 9 bases. The sequenced material came from thymocytes. CDR3 sequence (DNA): TGTGCCTGGATGATAGCGGGAGATGACAATGAGCAGTTCTTC. It translates to CAWMIAGDDNEQFF.